One and the same sample provided the 2 T cell receptor beta chains below, sequenced in a study of T cell responses to AZD1222 COVID-19 vaccine. The table came from immunoSEQ multiplex PCR; TCRdb's copy has only in-frame clones and leaves some out. This sample has about 150,000 clones, with about 94% found just once. Material: peripheral blood, obtained on day 0 of AZD1222 vaccination. Receptors originate from an adult in good health.

V is TRBV3-1 (or the pseudogene TRBV3-2) and J is TRBJ1-4; D gene unclear. V dropped 5 bases and J dropped 5 bases, with 12 bases sitting between them. The CDR3 covers 14 residues. Per the germline V gene, CDR1 is LGHDT and CDR2 is YNNKEL (reference sequence). The CDR3 DNA follows: TGTGCCAGCAGCGCGCCGGGGAGGAATGAAAAACTGTTTTTT. Translation: CASSAPGRNEKLFF.

V is TRBV5-1 and J is TRBJ1-4; TRBD1 matches 7 bases. Germline lookup yields CDR1 SGHRS and CDR2 YFSETQ. The trim removed 1 base at V and 4 bases at J, leaving 4 bases unmatched. The CDR3 has 15 residues. In nucleotides, the CDR3 is TGCGCCAGCAGCTTGACGGGACAGCGTAATGAAAAACTGTTTTTT. As protein: CASSLTGQRNEKLFF.